The present T cell receptor (beta chain) was sequenced within a study of cytomegalovirus exposure and HLA in healthy donors. This clone was seen a handful of times. Its specificity is unknown. Study-level findings and limits: A classifier reportedly called cytomegalovirus status with high sensitivity and specificity. With later analysis, a missense DCLRE1C variant became linked to TCR beta V- and J-gene trimming.

The PCR was carried out with 60 Vbeta primers and 13 Jbeta primers. Here immunoSEQ multiplex PCR was the method, and the copy in TCRdb shows in-frame clones only, minus some. The sample shows about 98,000 clones, around 70% of them seen only once. With V trimmed by 3 bases and J by 4 bases, 10 bases remained unmatched. From germline, CDR1 is WSHSY and CDR2 SAAADI. The CDR3 consists of 16 residues. This sequence was found in a man aged 50 to 60 in good health and CMV-seronegative. The chain carries TRBV10-2 and TRBJ1-1, with 8 bases aligning to TRBD1. Sequencing was performed on PBMCs. The CDR3 sequence: CASSDPSRTGSTEAFF. CDR3 coding DNA: TGCGCCAGCAGTGATCCCTCCAGGACAGGGAGCACTGAAGCTTTCTTT.